A selection of T cell receptor beta chains follows, all from one sample in a study of cytomegalovirus exposure and HLA in healthy donors. This table comes from immunoSEQ multiplex PCR, and its TCRdb copy is limited to in-frame clones, with some not included. The table shows fewer than 250,000 clones, with about 80% occurring only once. Sequencing was carried out using PBMCs. Receptors were obtained from a man between 40 and 49 years old in good health and CMV-seropositive. Both conserved end residues are part of each CDR3. Fields, in order: V gene, clone size, J gene, D gene, CDR3 DNA, CDR3 protein. The D gene is left open where the match is weak. Some rows have no size entry. The others give once, few or many, or a class for an expanded clone.

TRBV19,.,TRBJ2-6,.,TGTGCCAGTAGTTTACCGGGCTCTGGGGCCAACGTCCTGACTTTC,CASSLPGSGANVLTF
TRBV19,.,TRBJ1-5,.,TGTGCCAGTAGTTTTGAGGGGGATCAGCCCCAGCATTTT,CASSFEGDQPQHF
TRBV4-1,few,TRBJ1-1,.,TGCGCCAGCAGCCGCACACAGGACATGAACACTGAAGCTTTCTTT,CASSRTQDMNTEAFF
TRBV5-5,.,TRBJ1-1,.,TGTGCCAGCAGCTTGGCCCTATGGAACACTGAAGCTTTCTTT,CASSLALWNTEAFF
TRBV25-1,.,TRBJ2-4,.,TGTGCCAGCAGTGAAGAAGGAGGACAGAAAAACATTCAGTACTTC,CASSEEGGQKNIQYF
TRBV6-5,.,TRBJ1-1,.,TGTGCCAGCAGTTACTATGGGAGGGTGAACACTGAAGCTTTCTTT,CASSYYGRVNTEAFF
TRBV27,.,TRBJ1-2,TRBD1,TGTGCCAGCAGTTCGATAGGACAGGGGCCCGGGTATGGCTACACCTTC,CASSSIGQGPGYGYTF
TRBV28,.,TRBJ2-1,.,TGTGCCAGCCCCCCCTCCGGCGGACACTCCTACAATGAGCAGTTCTTC,CASPPSGGHSYNEQFF
TRBV4-1,.,TRBJ2-4,TRBD2,TGCGCCAGCAGCCCCCGGACTAGCGGGAGGGACATTCAGTACTTC,CASSPRTSGRDIQYF
TRBV27,.,TRBJ1-6,TRBD1,TGTGCCACCCGGGACAGGGGACAATCACCCCTCCACTTT,CATRDRGQSPLHF
TRBV10-3,.,TRBJ1-3,.,TGTGCCATCAGTGAGTCGATGGTGGGCAGGCTAGGAAACACCATATATTTT,CAISESMVGRLGNTIYF
TRBV7-3,.,TRBJ1-2,TRBD1,TGTGCCAGCAGCCCGTCACAGGGGGCAGGTGGCTACACCTTC,CASSPSQGAGGYTF
TRBV7-6,.,TRBJ2-7,.,TGTGCCAGCAGCTTAGGGGGCAGGGTTGAGTCCTACGAGCAGTACTTC,CASSLGGRVESYEQYF
TRBV27,.,TRBJ1-5,TRBD1,TGTGCCAGCAGTTTGGGACAGGGGGCTACGCCCCAGCATTTT,CASSLGQGATPQHF
TRBV7-9,.,TRBJ1-1,TRBD1,TGTGCCAGCAGCTTAGACTCAGGGGGCACTGAAGCTTTCTTT,CASSLDSGGTEAFF
TRBV5-1,once,TRBJ1-5,.,TGCGCCAGCAGCTCCGGGACTAATAATCAGCCCCAGCATTTT,CASSSGTNNQPQHF
TRBV5-8,.,TRBJ2-2,.,TGTGCCAGCAGCTTTCGGCTAGGCACCACCGGGGAGCTGTTTTTT,CASSFRLGTTGELFF
TRBV30,.,TRBJ2-2,.,TGTGCCTGGAGTGCACAATACAACACCGGGGAGCTGTTTTTT,CAWSAQYNTGELFF
TRBV7-8,.,TRBJ1-1,.,TGTGCCAGCAGCGTATCCAGGGGGAACACTGAAGCTTTCTTT,CASSVSRGNTEAFF
TRBV2,.,TRBJ2-5,.,TGTGCCAGCAAGGCGGCGCAGCAAGAGACCCAGTACTTC,CASKAAQQETQYF
TRBV9,.,TRBJ2-7,.,TGTGCCAGCATGGCTGACGGAGCGTACGAGCAGTACTTC,CASMADGAYEQYF
TRBV4-1,.,TRBJ2-1,TRBD2,TGCGCCAGCAGCCAGATGAGCGGGAGTAGGTACAATGAGCAGTTCTTC,CASSQMSGSRYNEQFF
TRBV7-9,.,TRBJ2-3,TRBD2,TGTGCCAGCAGCCTCACTAGCGGGAGCACAGATACGCAGTATTTT,CASSLTSGSTDTQYF
TRBV19,.,TRBJ2-5,.,TGTGCCAGTTCGATTTACAGGGGGGGCCAAGAGACCCAGTACTTC,CASSIYRGGQETQYF
TRBV29-1,.,TRBJ2-3,.,TGCAGCGTTGGGAGGGGGCGCAACACAGATACGCAGTATTTT,CSVGRGRNTDTQYF
TRBV5-6,.,TRBJ2-3,TRBD1,TGTGCCAGCAGCTGGAGGACAGGGGGATTCGGAGATACGCAGTATTTT,CASSWRTGGFGDTQYF
TRBV5-1,.,TRBJ2-5,TRBD2,TGCGCCAGCAGTCCGGGACTAGCGGGAGGGCCCTTGTACTTC,CASSPGLAGGPLYF
TRBV29-1,.,TRBJ2-5,.,TGCAGCGTTGCAAAAGAGACCCAGTACTTC,CSVAKETQYF
TRBV7-3,.,TRBJ2-1,.,TGTGCCAGCAGCTCTATGGTCCTCTCCTACAATGAGCAGTTCTTC,CASSSMVLSYNEQFF
TRBV19,once,TRBJ1-3,TRBD1,TGTGCCAGTAGTACCGGGACAGGGGGCGGAAACACCATATATTTT,CASSTGTGGGNTIYF
TRBV4-1,.,TRBJ1-3,TRBD1,TGCGCCAGCAGCCTTGGACAGGGAGGCTCTGGAAACACCATATATTTT,CASSLGQGGSGNTIYF
TRBV5-1,.,TRBJ2-2,TRBD2,TGCGCCAGCAGCCTTACTAGCGGGAGGAACGGGGAGCTGTTTTTT,CASSLTSGRNGELFF
TRBV27,.,TRBJ1-1,TRBD1,TGTGCCAGCAGTTCGACAGACAGGGGGCGCGGGACTGAAGCTTTCTTT,CASSSTDRGRGTEAFF
TRBV2,.,TRBJ1-5,TRBD1,TGTGCCAGCAGGGCAAACAGGGGAGCAGGCAATCAGCCCCAGCATTTT,CASRANRGAGNQPQHF
TRBV27,few,TRBJ2-3,.,TGTGCCAGCAGTTTACAAGTAGCAGTAGATACGCAGTATTTT,CASSLQVAVDTQYF
TRBV7-2,.,TRBJ2-5,.,TGTGCCAGCAGCCGCTCAGGGTTAGGAGAGACCCAGTACTTC,CASSRSGLGETQYF
TRBV9,.,TRBJ1-5,TRBD1,TGTGCCAGCAGCATAGGACAGGGGACGGATCAGCCCCAGCATTTT,CASSIGQGTDQPQHF
TRBV4-2,few,TRBJ1-5,TRBD1,TGTGCCAGCAGCCAAGAATGGGGGACAGGGGCCATCAATCAGCCCCAGCATTTT,CASSQEWGTGAINQPQHF
TRBV27,.,TRBJ2-4,.,TGTGCCAGCAGTTCGACGGGGGACGGGGACATTCAGTACTTC,CASSSTGDGDIQYF
TRBV29-1,.,TRBJ1-1,TRBD1,TGCAGCGACCACAGGGGTAACACTGAAGCTTTCTTT,CSDHRGNTEAFF
TRBV5-1,.,TRBJ1-4,.,TGCGCCAGCGGACCGGGAAGGGGGGGATTTAATGAAAAACTGTTTTTT,CASGPGRGGFNEKLFF
TRBV9,.,TRBJ1-4,.,TGTGCCAGCAGCGTAGATCATAGTGCAGGGAGGGGTGAAAAACTGTTTTTT,CASSVDHSAGRGEKLFF
TRBV5-1,.,TRBJ1-2,.,TGCGCCAGCACCCCGGGCCCCGCAGAGGGCTATGGCTACACCTTC,CASTPGPAEGYGYTF
TRBV4-1,.,TRBJ2-1,TRBD1,TGCGCCAGCAGCCCCGGGACAGGGGGCTTTGATGAGCAGTTCTTC,CASSPGTGGFDEQFF
TRBV6-6,.,TRBJ2-7,.,TGTGCCAGCAGTTACTCACGGGGAACCTACGAGCAGTACTTC,CASSYSRGTYEQYF
TRBV5-6,.,TRBJ2-3,TRBD2,TGTGCCAGCAGCTTAGCAAGCGGGAGAGGCCCAGATACGCAGTATTTT,CASSLASGRGPDTQYF
TRBV19,few,TRBJ2-1,.,TGTGCCAGTAGTATCAGGGGTTGGGCTGAGCAGTTCTTC,CASSIRGWAEQFF
TRBV29-1,once,TRBJ2-2,TRBD1,TGCAGCATCAGGGGGCCGAACACCGGGGAGCTGTTTTTT,CSIRGPNTGELFF
TRBV27,.,TRBJ2-2,TRBD2,TGTGCCAGCCGGTTAGCGGGTAAAGGGACCGGGGAGCTGTTTTTT,CASRLAGKGTGELFF
TRBV6-5,.,TRBJ1-1,.,TGTGCCAGCAGTTACAGACAGAGGAACACTGAAGCTTTCTTT,CASSYRQRNTEAFF
TRBV6-5,few,TRBJ1-5,.,TGTGCCAGCAGCTCACAGAATCAGCCCCAGCATTTT,CASSSQNQPQHF
TRBV2,.,TRBJ2-1,.,TGTGCCAGCAGGGACTACCTCAATGAGCAGTTCTTC,CASRDYLNEQFF
TRBV5-4,.,TRBJ2-3,.,TGTGCCAGCAGCACGGTGACGGGAACAGATACGCAGTATTTT,CASSTVTGTDTQYF
TRBV10-1,.,TRBJ2-1,.,TGCGCCAGCAGCCCCGCGGGCACCTACAATGAGCAGTTCTTC,CASSPAGTYNEQFF
TRBV7-3,.,TRBJ2-2,.,TGTGCCAGCAGTCTGACAGGGAGGCCCGGGGAGCTGTTTTTT,CASSLTGRPGELFF
TRBV4-1,.,TRBJ1-2,.,TGCGCCAGCAGCCAAGTAGCGACGGAGAACTATGGCTACACCTTC,CASSQVATENYGYTF
TRBV18,.,TRBJ2-7,TRBD1,TGTGCCAGCTCACCACGGGACAGGGGAACCCCAGGCGAGCAGTACTTC,CASSPRDRGTPGEQYF
TRBV6-5,.,TRBJ2-1,.,TGTGCCAGCAGTTTCGAGCCTGACAATGAGCAGTTCTTC,CASSFEPDNEQFF
TRBV6-1,.,TRBJ2-3,.,TGTGCCAGCAGTGACCCAGGCACAGATACGCAGTATTTT,CASSDPGTDTQYF